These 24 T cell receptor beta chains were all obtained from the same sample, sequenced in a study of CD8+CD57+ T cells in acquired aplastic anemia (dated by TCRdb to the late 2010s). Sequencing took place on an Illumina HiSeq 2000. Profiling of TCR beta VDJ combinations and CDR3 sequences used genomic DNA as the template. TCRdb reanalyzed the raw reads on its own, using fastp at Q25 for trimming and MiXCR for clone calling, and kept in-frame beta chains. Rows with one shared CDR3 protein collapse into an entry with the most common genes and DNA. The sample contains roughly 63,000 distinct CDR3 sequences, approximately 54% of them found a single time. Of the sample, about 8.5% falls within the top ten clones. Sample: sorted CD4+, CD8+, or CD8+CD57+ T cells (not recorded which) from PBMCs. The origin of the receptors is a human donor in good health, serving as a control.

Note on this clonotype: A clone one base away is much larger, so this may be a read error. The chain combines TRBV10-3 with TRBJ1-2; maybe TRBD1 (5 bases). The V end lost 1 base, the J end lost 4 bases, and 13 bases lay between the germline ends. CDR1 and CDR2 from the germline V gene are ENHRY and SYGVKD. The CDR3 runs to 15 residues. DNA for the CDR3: TGTGCCATCAGTGAGTACAGGTTGCCGTCCTATGGCTACACCTTC. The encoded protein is CAISEYRLPSYGYTF.

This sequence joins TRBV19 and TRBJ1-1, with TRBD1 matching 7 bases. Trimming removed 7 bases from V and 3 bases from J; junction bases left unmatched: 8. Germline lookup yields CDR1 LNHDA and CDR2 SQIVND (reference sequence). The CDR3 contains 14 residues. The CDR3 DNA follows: TGTGCCAGTACGTCAGGGACAGACCACACTGAAGCTTTCTTT. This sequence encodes CASTSGTDHTEAFF.

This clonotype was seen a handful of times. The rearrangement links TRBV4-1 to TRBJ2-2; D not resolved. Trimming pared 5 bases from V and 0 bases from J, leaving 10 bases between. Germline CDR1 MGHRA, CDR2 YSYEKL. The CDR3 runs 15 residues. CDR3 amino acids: CASSSRLANTGELFF. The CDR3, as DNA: TGCGCCAGCAGCTCCCGGCTCGCGAACACCGGGGAGCTGTTTTTT.

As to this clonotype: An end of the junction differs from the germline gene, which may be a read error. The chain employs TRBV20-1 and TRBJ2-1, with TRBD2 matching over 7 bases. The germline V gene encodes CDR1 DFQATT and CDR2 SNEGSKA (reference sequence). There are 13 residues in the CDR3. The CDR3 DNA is TGCACTGCTAGCGGAGTTGATTCCTACGAGCAGTTCTTC. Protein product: CTASGVDSYEQFF.

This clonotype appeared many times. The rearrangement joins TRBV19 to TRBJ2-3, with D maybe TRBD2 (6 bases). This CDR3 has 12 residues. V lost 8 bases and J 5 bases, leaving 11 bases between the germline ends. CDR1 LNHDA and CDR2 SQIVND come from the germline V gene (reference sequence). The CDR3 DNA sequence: TGTGCCAGTGGGGGGTGGGGAGATACGCAGTATTTT. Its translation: CASGGWGDTQYF.

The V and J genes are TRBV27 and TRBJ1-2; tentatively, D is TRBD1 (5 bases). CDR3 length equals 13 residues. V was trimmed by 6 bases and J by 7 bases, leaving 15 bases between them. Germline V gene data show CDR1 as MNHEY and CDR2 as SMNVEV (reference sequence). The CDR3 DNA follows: TGTGCCAGCAGACGGACACAGACGGGTGGCTACACCTTC. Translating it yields CASRRTQTGGYTF.

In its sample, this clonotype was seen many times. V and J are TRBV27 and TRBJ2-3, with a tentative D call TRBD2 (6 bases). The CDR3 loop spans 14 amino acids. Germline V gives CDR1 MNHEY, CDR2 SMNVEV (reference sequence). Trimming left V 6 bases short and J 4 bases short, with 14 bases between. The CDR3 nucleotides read TGTGCCAGCAGAACGGGACTCCAAGCAGATACGCAGTATTTT. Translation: CASRTGLQADTQYF.

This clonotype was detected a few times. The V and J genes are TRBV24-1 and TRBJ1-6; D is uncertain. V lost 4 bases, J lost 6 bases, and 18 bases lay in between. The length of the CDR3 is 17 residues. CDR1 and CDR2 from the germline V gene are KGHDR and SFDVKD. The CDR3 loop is CATSDHDMGLINSPLHF. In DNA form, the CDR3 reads TGTGCCACCAGTGACCACGACATGGGCCTCATTAATTCACCCCTCCACTTT.

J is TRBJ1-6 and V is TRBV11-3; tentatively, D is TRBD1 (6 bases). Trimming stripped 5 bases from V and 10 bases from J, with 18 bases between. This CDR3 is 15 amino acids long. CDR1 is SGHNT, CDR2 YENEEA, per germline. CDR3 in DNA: TGTGCCAGCAGCCCGTCCTTAACAGGGAGCTCACCCCTCCACTTT. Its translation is CASSPSLTGSSPLHF.

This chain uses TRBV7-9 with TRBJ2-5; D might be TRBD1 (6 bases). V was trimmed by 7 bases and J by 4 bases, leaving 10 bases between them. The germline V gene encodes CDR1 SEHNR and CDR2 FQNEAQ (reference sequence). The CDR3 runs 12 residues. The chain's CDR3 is CASTGDGETQYF. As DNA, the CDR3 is TGTGCCAGCACAGGGGATGGAGAGACCCAGTACTTC.

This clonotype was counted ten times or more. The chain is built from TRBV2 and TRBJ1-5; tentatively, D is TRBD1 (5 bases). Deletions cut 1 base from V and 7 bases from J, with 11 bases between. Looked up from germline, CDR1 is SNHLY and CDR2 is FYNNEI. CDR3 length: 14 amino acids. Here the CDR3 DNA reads TGTGCCAGCAGTGAAGTGTTTGGGACGCAGCCCCAGCATTTT. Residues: CASSEVFGTQPQHF.

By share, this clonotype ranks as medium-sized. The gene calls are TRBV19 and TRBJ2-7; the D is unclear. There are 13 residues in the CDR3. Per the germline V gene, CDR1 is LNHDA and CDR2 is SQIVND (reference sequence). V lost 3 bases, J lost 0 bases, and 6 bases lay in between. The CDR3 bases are TGTGCCAGTAGTATTGGAGCCTCCTACGAGCAGTACTTC. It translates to CASSIGASYEQYF.

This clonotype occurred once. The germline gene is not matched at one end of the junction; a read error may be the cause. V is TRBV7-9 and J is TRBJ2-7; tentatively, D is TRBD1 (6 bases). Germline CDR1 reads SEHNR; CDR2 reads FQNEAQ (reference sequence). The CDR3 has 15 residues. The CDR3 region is CASSQRRQEAYEQHF. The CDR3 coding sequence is TGTGCCAGCAGCCAACGACGACAGGAGGCCTACGAGCAGCACTTC.

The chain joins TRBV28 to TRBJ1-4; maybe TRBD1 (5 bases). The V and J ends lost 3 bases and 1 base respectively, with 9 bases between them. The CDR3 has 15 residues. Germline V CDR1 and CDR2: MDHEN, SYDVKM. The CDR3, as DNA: TGTGCCAGCAGTTTTTTAGGGGTAACTAATGAAAAACTGTTTTTT. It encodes CASSFLGVTNEKLFF.

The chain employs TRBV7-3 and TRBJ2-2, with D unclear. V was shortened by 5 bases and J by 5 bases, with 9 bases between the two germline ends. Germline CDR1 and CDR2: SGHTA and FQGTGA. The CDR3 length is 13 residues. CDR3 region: CASSPRVTGELFF. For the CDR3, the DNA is TGTGCCAGCAGCCCTAGGGTAACCGGGGAGCTGTTTTTT.

CDR3 protein: CASSQRTDSYEQYF. The CDR3 DNA follows: TGCGCCAGCAGCCAACGGACAGACTCCTACGAGCAGTACTTC. The chain recombines TRBV4-1 with TRBJ2-7, with TRBD1 as a possible D gene (6 bases). Germline V gene data show CDR1 as MGHRA and CDR2 as YSYEKL. The CDR3 is 14 amino acids. V gave up 2 bases and J gave up 0 bases, with 8 bases separating them.

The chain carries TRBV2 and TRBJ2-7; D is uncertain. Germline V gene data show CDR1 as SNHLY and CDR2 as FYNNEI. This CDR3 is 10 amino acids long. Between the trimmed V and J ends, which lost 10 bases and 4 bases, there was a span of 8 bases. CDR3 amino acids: CATQTYEQYF. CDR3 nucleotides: TGTGCCACCCAGACGTACGAGCAGTACTTC.

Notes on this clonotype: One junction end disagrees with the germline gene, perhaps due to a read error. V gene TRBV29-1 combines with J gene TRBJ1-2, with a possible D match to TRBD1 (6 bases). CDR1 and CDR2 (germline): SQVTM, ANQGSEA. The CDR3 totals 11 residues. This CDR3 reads CSVEDRGGCTF. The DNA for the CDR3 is TGCAGCGTTGAAGATCGCGGGGGCTGCACCTTC.

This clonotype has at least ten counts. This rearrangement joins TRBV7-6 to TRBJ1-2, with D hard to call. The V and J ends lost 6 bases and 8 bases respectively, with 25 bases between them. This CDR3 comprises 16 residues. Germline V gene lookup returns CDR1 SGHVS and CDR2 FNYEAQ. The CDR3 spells CASSPLPSEGLWGYTF. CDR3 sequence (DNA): TGTGCCAGCAGTCCCCTCCCGTCCGAAGGGCTGTGGGGCTACACCTTC.

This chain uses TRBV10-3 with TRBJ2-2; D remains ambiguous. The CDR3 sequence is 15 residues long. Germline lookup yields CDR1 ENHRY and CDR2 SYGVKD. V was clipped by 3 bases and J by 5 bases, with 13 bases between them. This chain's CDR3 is CAISESLFETGELFF. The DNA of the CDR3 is TGTGCCATCAGTGAATCCCTCTTCGAGACCGGGGAGCTGTTTTTT.

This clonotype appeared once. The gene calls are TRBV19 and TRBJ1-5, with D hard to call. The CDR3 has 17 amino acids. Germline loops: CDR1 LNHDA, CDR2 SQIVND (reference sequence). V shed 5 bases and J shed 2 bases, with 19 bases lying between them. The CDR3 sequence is CASSGLGGWAGNQPQHF. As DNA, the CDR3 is TGTGCCAGTAGTGGCCTAGGCGGATGGGCGGGCAATCAGCCCCAGCATTTT.

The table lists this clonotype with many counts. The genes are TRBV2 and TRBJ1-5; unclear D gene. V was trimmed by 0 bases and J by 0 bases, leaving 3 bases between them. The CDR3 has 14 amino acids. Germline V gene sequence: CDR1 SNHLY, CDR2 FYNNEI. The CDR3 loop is CASSEAYSNQPQHF. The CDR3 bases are TGTGCCAGCAGTGAAGCTTATAGCAATCAGCCCCAGCATTTT.

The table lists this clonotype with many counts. In DNA, the CDR3 is TGTGCCAGCAGTGTCACCCTCACTCCCACAGATACGCAGTATTTT. Translated, it gives CASSVTLTPTDTQYF. The rearrangement links TRBV6-1 to TRBJ2-3; D call uncertain. The CDR3 runs 15 residues. The V end was cut by 4 bases, the J end by 2 bases, with 13 bases between. Germline-derived CDR1 and CDR2 are MNHNS and SASEGT.

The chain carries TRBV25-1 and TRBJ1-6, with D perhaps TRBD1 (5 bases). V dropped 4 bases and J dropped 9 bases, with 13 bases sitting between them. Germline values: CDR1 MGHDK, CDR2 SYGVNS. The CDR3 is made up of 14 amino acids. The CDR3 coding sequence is TGTGCCAGCAGTGTTGGATGGGGGAGTTCACCCCTCCACTTT. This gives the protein CASSVGWGSSPLHF.